The present entry profiles one TCR beta chain with its context. Its target is unknown. A much larger clone differs from this one at a single base, so this may be a read error. The study amplified TCR beta CDR3 regions using RNA transcripts. Scientists carried out first-round RT-PCR using HTBI primers and then a second-round multiplex PCR. TCRdb re-derived calls from the multiplex PCR reads in MiXCR, one entry per CDR3 protein. The sample records 650,000 to 900,000 distinct CDR3 sequences, roughly two fifths being singletons. Germline loops: CDR1 SEHNR, CDR2 FQNEAQ (reference sequence). This CDR3 contains 15 residues. Trimming removed 9 bases at V and 4 bases at J, with 21 bases between. The data were taken from a study of Graves' ophthalmopathy and Graves' hyperthyroidism. Study-level findings and limits: Both a roughly 70% sensitivity and an approximately 75% specificity characterized the model's predictions of ophthalmopathy progression.

This chain connects TRBV7-9 to TRBJ1-2; no reliable D call. The sequence derives from an adult man with Graves' ophthalmopathy. Specimen: peripheral blood. In DNA, the CDR3 is TGTGCCAGTACGATGTCTGAGCTCGGTTTCTATGGCTACACCTTC. Translation gives CASTMSELGFYGYTF.